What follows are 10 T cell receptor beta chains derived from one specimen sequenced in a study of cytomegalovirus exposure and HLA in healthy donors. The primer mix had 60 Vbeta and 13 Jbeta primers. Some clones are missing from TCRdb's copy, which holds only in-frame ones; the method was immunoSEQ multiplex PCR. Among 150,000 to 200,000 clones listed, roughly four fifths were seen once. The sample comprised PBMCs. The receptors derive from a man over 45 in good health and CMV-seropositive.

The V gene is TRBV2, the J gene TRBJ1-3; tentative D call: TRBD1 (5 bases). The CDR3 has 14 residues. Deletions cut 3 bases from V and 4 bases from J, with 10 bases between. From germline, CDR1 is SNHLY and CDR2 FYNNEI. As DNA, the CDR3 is TGTGCCAGCAGTGACAGGGCTATAGGAAACACCATATATTTT. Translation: CASSDRAIGNTIYF.

CDR3 nucleotides: TGCAGCGTCCGCGAGGGGGGGGTGCAGTACTTC. It translates to CSVREGGVQYF. The chain carries TRBV29-1 and TRBJ2-7; a weak D match, TRBD2 (7 bases). V lost 6 bases and J lost 9, with 15 bases in between. Germline V gene sequence: CDR1 SQVTM, CDR2 ANQGSEA. CDR3 length: 11 residues.

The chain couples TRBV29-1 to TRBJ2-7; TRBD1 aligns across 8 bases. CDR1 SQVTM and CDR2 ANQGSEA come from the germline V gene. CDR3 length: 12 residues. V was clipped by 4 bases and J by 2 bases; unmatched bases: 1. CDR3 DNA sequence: TGCAGCGTTGGGACAGGGACCTACGAGCAGTACTTC. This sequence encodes CSVGTGTYEQYF.

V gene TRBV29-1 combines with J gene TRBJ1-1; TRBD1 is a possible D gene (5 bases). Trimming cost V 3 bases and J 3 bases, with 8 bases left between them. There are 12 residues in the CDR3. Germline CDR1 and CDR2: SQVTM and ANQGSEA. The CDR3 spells CSVESRDTEAFF. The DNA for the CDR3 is TGCAGCGTTGAGTCCAGGGACACTGAAGCTTTCTTT.

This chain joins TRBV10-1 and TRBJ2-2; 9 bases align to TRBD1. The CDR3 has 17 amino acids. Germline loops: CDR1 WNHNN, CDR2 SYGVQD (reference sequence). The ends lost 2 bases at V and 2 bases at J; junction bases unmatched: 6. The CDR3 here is CASSEIPGQGNTGELFF. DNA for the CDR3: TGCGCCAGCAGTGAGATACCGGGACAGGGAAACACCGGGGAGCTGTTTTTT.

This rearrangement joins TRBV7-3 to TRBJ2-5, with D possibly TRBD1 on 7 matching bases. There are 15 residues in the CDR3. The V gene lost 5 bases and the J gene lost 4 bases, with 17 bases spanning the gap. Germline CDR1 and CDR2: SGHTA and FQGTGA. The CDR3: CASSPQGGGGETQYF. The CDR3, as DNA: TGTGCCAGCAGCCCTCAGGGGGGAGGTGGAGAGACCCAGTACTTC.

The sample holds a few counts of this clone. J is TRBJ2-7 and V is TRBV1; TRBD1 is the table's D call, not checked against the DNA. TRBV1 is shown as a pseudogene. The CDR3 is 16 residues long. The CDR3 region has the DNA TGCACCAGCAGCCAACAACCGGGACAGGATAACCACGAGCAGTACTTC. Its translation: CTSSQQPGQDNHEQYF.

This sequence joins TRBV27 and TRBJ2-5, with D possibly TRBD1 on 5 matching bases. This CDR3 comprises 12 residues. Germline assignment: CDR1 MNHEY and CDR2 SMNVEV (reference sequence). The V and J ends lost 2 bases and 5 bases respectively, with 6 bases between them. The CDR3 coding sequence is TGTGCCAGCAGTTTACCAGGGGAGACCCAGTACTTC. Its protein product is CASSLPGETQYF.

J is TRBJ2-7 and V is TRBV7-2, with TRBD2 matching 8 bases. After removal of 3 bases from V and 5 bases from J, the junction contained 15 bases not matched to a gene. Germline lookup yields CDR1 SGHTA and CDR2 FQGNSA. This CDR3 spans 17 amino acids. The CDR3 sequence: CASSLSQGTGGGNEQYF. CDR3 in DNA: TGTGCCAGCAGCTTGAGCCAGGGGACCGGGGGGGGAAACGAGCAGTACTTC. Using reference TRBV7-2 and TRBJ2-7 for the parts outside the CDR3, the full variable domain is GAGVSQSPSNKVTEKGKDVELRCDPISGHTALYWYRQSLGQGLEFLIYFQGNSAPDKSGLPSDRFSAERTGGSVSTLTIQRTQQEDSAVYLCASSLSQGTGGGNEQYFGPGTRLTVT.

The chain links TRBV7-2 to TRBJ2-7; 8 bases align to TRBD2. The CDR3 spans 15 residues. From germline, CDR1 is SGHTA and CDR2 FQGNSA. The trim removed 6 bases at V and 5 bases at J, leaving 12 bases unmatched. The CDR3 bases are TGTGCCAGCAGACAATCGGGGGGGCCTTTCAACGAGCAGTACTTC. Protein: CASRQSGGPFNEQYF.